The rows below give T cell receptor beta chains drawn from one sample of a study of identical twins. Each CDR3 protein is one row after TCRdb ran MiXCR on the 5' RACE reads. The sample includes approximately 490,000 distinct CDR3 sequences, about 20% of them seen just once. These data were likewise used in another study, on yellow fever vaccine responses in identical twins.

Sequenced input: CD4+ T cells sorted from blood. These receptors all stem from a woman aged 18 to 35 in good health. The conserved cysteine and the conserved F or W are not part of the CDR3 here. The D gene is left open where the match is weak.

V,D,J,CDR3
TRBV29-1,NA,TRBJ2-1,SVEKDRWSSYNEQF
TRBV10-3,NA,TRBJ1-2,AISESQSGIDGYT
TRBV24-1,NA,TRBJ2-1,ATSDLPGEQF
TRBV12-3/TRBV12-4,NA,TRBJ1-6,ASSLTGAFLH
TRBV28,NA,TRBJ2-1,ASSLPGLAGNNEQF
TRBV7-7,NA,TRBJ2-1,ASSLGAVGYNEQF
TRBV20-1,TRBD2,TRBJ2-1,SASVGTSGRLNEQF
TRBV20-1,TRBD2,TRBJ2-7,SALGLAGSGEQY
TRBV24-1,NA,TRBJ1-1,ATRETGNTEAF
TRBV12-3/TRBV12-4,NA,TRBJ1-5,ASSSRHLNQPQH
TRBV28,NA,TRBJ2-2,ASEGQGIPGELF
TRBV5-1,TRBD1,TRBJ2-1,ASSFLTGVSYNEQF
TRBV9,TRBD1,TRBJ1-1,ASSPRQGTNTEAF
TRBV6-1,NA,TRBJ1-4,ASVGGEKLF
TRBV10-3,TRBD1,TRBJ2-3,ASGTGTDTQY
TRBV24-1,NA,TRBJ2-1,ATSDPSLSAGDEQF
TRBV2,TRBD2,TRBJ2-1,ASTPTSGRSGREQF
TRBV3-1,TRBD2,TRBJ2-3,ASSPWTSGGGTDTQY
TRBV19,TRBD1,TRBJ2-1,ASTNRGVREQF
TRBV7-6,TRBD2,TRBJ2-2,ASSSPGGTGELF
TRBV24-1,NA,TRBJ2-1,ATSDPGHARYNEQF
TRBV24-1,NA,TRBJ2-2,ATRNRATGELF
TRBV5-5,NA,TRBJ2-4,ASSLQSAAVNIQY
TRBV7-9,TRBD1,TRBJ2-2,ASSRTGGHGELF
TRBV29-1,TRBD2,TRBJ2-1,SSGRLAEVYNEQF
TRBV2,NA,TRBJ2-5,ATQGPIVQETQY
TRBV9,TRBD1,TRBJ1-6,ASSEGQRYSPLH
TRBV18,NA,TRBJ1-5,ASSPQQGQPQH
TRBV12-3/TRBV12-4,NA,TRBJ2-4,ASSRGRNIQY
TRBV29-1,TRBD2,TRBJ2-5,SVEGLAETQY
TRBV29-1,NA,TRBJ2-1,SVEGGGLAGNEQF
TRBV7-9,TRBD2,TRBJ2-2,ASSFGGGNAGELF
TRBV5-1,TRBD2,TRBJ2-2,ASSSTSGRTGELF
TRBV12-3/TRBV12-4,TRBD2,TRBJ2-5,ASSLESGEQETQY
TRBV6-5,TRBD2,TRBJ2-1,ASSYSGSGGLNEQF
TRBV7-9,TRBD1,TRBJ2-5,ASSSNMGQGHETQY
TRBV15,NA,TRBJ1-1,ATSSLTSPNTEAF
TRBV19,NA,TRBJ2-5,ASSIVAGFQETQY
TRBV6-1,TRBD2,TRBJ2-5,ASSQQRGQETQY
TRBV7-8,NA,TRBJ2-7,ASGPDRLFYEQY
TRBV3-1,NA,TRBJ2-5,ASSQDRWGTSSGGTQY
TRBV6-5,NA,TRBJ2-2,ASSYLPSESGELF